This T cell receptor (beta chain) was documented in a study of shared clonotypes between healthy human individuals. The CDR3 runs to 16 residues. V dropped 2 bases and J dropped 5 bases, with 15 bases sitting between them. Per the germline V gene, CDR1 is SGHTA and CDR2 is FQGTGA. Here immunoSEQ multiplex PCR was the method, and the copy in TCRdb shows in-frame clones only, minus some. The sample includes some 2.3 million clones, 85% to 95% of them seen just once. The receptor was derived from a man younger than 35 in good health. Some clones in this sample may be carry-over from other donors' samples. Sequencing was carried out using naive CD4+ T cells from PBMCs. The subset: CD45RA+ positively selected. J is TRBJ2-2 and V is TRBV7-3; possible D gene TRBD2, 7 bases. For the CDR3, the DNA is TGTGCCAGCAGCTTATTCCAGGGGACTAATACCGGGGAGCTGTTTTTT. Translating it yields CASSLFQGTNTGELFF.